One sample yielded the 8 T cell receptor beta chains listed below, sequenced in a study of cytomegalovirus exposure and HLA in healthy donors. PCR involved 60 Vbeta and 13 Jbeta primers. Generated by immunoSEQ multiplex PCR, the TCRdb table keeps only in-frame clones and is missing some. The sample records some 160,000 clones, approximately 81% being singletons. Sequencing was carried out using PBMCs. These receptors all come from a man aged 30 to 45 in good health and CMV-seropositive.

The J gene is TRBJ2-2, the V gene TRBV27; D remains ambiguous. Trimming stripped 5 bases from V and 5 bases from J, with 21 bases between. CDR1 is MNHEY, CDR2 SMNVEV, per germline (reference sequence). The CDR3 has 17 residues. The CDR3 DNA reads TGTGCCAGCAGTCGCTCGGCCGGCCGTCGAGGTACCGGGGAGCTGTTTTTT. It specifies CASSRSAGRRGTGELFF.

This chain connects TRBV6-5 to TRBJ1-1; a weak D match, TRBD1 (6 bases). V was cut by 6 bases and J by 3 bases, with 17 bases left in between. The CDR3 loop spans 15 amino acids. The germline V gene has CDR1 MNHEY and CDR2 SVGAGI. CDR3 sequence (DNA): TGTGCCAGCAGCCGGGCAGGGGTGGGGGACACTGAAGCTTTCTTT. The encoded protein is CASSRAGVGDTEAFF.

The rearrangement links TRBV28 to TRBJ2-1; tentative D call: TRBD2 (5 bases). Germline CDR1 and CDR2: MDHEN and SYDVKM. V was cut by 4 bases and J by 0 bases, with 7 bases left in between. The CDR3 sequence is 14 residues long. The CDR3 DNA is TGTGCCAGCAGTTCTGGGAGCTCCTACAATGAGCAGTTCTTC. Protein sequence: CASSSGSSYNEQFF.

The chain links TRBV19 to TRBJ2-3; 7 bases fit TRBD1. This CDR3 region has 17 residues. Germline trimming cut 2 bases from V and 3 bases from J; bases unmatched to any gene: 11. Germline V lookup: CDR1 LNHDA, CDR2 SQIVND (reference sequence). CDR3 amino acids: CASSIFPTGFATDTQYF. The CDR3 DNA is TGTGCCAGTAGTATATTCCCGACAGGGTTTGCGACAGATACGCAGTATTTT.

This chain connects TRBV5-5 to TRBJ2-5; 8 bases fit TRBD1. The CDR3 length is 17 residues. V trimming: 0 bases; J trimming: 5 bases; junction bases outside the gene matches: 12. CDR1 is SGHKS and CDR2 is YYEKEE in the germline V gene (reference sequence). The CDR3 DNA follows: TGTGCCAGCAGCTTGGTCGGATCGTGGACAGGGTCCGAGACCCAGTACTTC. Translated: CASSLVGSWTGSETQYF. The complete variable domain, with remaining parts taken from reference TRBV5-5 and TRBJ2-5, reads DAGVTQSPTHLIKTRGQQVTLRCSPISGHKSVSWYQQVLGQGPQFIFQYYEKEERGRGNFPDRFSARQFPNYSSELNVNALLLGDSALYLCASSLVGSWTGSETQYFGPGTRLLVL.

This rearrangement joins TRBV7-9 to TRBJ2-2; 9 bases fit TRBD1. Germline assignment: CDR1 SEHNR and CDR2 FQNEAQ (reference sequence). With 7 bases clipped from V and 0 bases from J, the junction kept 3 bases outside the gene matches. CDR3 length: 15 residues. The CDR3, as DNA: TGTGCCAGCATTCGGACAGGGGCGAACACCGGGGAGCTGTTTTTT. It encodes CASIRTGANTGELFF. Full variable domain (remainder filled in from reference TRBV7-9 and TRBJ2-2): DTGVSQNPRHKITKRGQNVTFRCDPISEHNRLYWYRQTLGQGPEFLTYFQNEAQLEKSRLLSDRFSAERPKGSFSTLEIQRTEQGDSAMYLCASIRTGANTGELFFGEGSRLTVL.

There are a few counts of this clone. The rearrangement links TRBV29-1 to TRBJ1-1; D gene ambiguous. Germline lookup yields CDR1 SQVTM and CDR2 ANQGSEA. This CDR3 is built from 10 residues. V lost 7 bases, J lost 1 base, and 4 bases lay in between. CDR3 residues: CSAWNTEAFF. The CDR3 DNA follows: TGCAGCGCATGGAACACTGAAGCTTTCTTT.

The chain combines TRBV19 with TRBJ2-5, with D possibly TRBD1 on 6 matching bases. CDR3 size: 13 residues. The V end was cut by 7 bases, the J end by 7 bases, with 16 bases between. The germline V gene encodes CDR1 LNHDA and CDR2 SQIVND (reference sequence). CDR3 region: CASKGEALVTQYF. CDR3 sequence (DNA): TGTGCCAGTAAGGGGGAAGCCCTGGTGACCCAGTACTTC.